Below, one T cell receptor (beta chain) is given with its context. Its antigen is not identified. These data originate in a study of blood T cells in healthy people across ages. Study-wide points: Fewer expanded clones and more diversity marked long-lived versus aged donors.

Together with a sample-barcoded 5' primer, a J-beta primer mix was included in a second PCR lasting roughly 6 to 12 cycles. Through a template-switch adaptor with 12 random nucleotides, each cDNA molecule received a tag. Each CDR3 protein gets one entry after TCRdb re-called the 5' RACE reads with MiXCR. Among about 280,000 distinct CDR3 sequences listed, about 25% were seen once. V lost 6 bases to trimming and J lost 9 bases, with 9 bases between them. The CDR3 has 11 residues. Germline V gene lookup returns CDR1 MGHDK and CDR2 SYGVNS. The sequence came from a woman in her 70s in good health. Sequencing was carried out using blood. The chain combines TRBV25-1 with TRBJ2-4; D might be TRBD2 (6 bases). Here the CDR3 DNA reads TGTGCCAGCAGGGCGGGGAGCATTCAGTACTTC. Amino acid sequence: CASRAGSIQYF.